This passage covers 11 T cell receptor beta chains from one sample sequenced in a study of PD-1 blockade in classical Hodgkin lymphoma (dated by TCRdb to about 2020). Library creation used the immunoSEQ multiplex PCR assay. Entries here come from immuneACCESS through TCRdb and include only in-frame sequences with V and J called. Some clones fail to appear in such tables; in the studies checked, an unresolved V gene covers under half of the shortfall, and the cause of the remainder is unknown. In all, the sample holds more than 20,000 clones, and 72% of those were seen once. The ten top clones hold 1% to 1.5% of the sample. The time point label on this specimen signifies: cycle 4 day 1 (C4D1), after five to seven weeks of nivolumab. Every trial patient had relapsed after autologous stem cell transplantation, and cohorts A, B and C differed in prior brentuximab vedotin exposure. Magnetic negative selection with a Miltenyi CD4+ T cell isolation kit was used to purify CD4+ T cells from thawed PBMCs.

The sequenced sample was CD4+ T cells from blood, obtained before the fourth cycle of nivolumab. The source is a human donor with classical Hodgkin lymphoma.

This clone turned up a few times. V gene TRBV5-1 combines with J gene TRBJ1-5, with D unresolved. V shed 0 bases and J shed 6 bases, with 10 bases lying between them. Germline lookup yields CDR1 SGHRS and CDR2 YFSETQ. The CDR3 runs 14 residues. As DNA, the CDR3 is TGCGCCAGCAGCTTGGACTCAGCCGGTCAGCCCCAGCATTTT. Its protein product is CASSLDSAGQPQHF.

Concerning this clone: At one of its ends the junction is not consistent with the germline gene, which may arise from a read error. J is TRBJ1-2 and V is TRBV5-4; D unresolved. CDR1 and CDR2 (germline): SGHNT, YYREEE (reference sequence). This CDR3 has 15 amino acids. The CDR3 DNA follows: TGCGCCAGCAGCCAAGATGACACTACTAACTATGGCTACACCTTC. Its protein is CASSQDDTTNYGYTF.

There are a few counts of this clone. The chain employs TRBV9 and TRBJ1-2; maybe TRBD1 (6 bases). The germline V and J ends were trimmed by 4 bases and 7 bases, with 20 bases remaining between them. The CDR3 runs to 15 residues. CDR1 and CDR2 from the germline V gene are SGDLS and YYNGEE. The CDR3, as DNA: TGTGCCAGCAGCCCCGGGGAGGACAGAATTCCTGGCTACACCTTC. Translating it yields CASSPGEDRIPGYTF.

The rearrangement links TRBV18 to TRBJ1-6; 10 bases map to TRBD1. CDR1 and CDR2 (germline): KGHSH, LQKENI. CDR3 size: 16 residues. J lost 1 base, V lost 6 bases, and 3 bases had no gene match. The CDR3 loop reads CASSGTGESYNSPLHF. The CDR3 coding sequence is TGTGCCAGCTCTGGGACAGGGGAGTCCTATAATTCACCCCTCCACTTT.

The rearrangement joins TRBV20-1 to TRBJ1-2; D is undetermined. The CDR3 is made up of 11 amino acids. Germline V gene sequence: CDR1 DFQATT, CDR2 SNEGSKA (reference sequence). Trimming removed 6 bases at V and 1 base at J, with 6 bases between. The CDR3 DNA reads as TGCAGTGCGCCGAATAACTATGGCTACACCTTC. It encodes CSAPNNYGYTF.

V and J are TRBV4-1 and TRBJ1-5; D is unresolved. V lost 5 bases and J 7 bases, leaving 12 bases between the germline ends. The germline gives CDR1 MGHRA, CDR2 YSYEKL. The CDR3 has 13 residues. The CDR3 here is CASSIHDQQPQHF. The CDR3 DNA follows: TGCGCCAGCAGCATACATGACCAACAGCCCCAGCATTTT.

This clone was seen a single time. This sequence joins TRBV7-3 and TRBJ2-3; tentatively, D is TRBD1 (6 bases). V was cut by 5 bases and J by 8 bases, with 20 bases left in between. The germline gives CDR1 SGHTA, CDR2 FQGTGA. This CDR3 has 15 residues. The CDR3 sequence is CASSGTLQGIGTQYF. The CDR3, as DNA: TGTGCCAGCAGCGGGACCCTACAGGGCATCGGTACGCAGTATTTT.

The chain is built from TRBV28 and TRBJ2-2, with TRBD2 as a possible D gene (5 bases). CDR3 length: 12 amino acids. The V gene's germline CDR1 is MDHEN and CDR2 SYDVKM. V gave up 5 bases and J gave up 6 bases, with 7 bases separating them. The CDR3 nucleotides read TGTGCCAGCAGTGGACTGGCCGGGGAGCTGTTTTTT. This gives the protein CASSGLAGELFF.

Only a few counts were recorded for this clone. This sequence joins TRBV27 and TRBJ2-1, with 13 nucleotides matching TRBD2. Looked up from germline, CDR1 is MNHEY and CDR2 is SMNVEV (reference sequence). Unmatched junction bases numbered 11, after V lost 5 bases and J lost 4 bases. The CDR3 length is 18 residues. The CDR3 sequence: CASSRGLAGADVYNEQFF. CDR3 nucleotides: TGTGCCAGCAGTCGAGGACTAGCGGGGGCCGATGTATACAATGAGCAGTTCTTC.

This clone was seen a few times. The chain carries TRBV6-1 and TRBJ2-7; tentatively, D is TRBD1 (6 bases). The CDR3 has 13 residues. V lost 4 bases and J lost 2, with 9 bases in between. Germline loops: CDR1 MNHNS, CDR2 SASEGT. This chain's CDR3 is CASSVDRAYEQYF. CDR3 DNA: TGTGCCAGCAGTGTGGACAGAGCCTACGAGCAGTACTTC.

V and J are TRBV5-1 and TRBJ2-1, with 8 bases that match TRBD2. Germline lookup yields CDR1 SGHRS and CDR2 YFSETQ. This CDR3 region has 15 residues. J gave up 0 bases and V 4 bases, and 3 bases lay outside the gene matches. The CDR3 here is CASSPGGGSYNEQFF. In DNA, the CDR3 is TGCGCCAGCAGCCCCGGGGGGGGCTCCTACAATGAGCAGTTCTTC.